The 20 T cell receptor beta chains below all came from one sample that was sequenced in a study of a mutant IDH1 vaccine in newly diagnosed glioma. These receptors' antigens are unknown. The protocol was immunoSEQ multiplex PCR, while the TCRdb copy is restricted to in-frame clones and leaves out a portion. The sample has tens of thousands of clones, 78% seen once. Time point of the sample: week 5, during vaccination. One vaccine dose held 300 ug of mutant IDH1 20-mer peptide and came with topical imiquimod. The material sequenced was PBMCs, taken from a glioma patient whose treatment included an IDH1 peptide vaccine. These receptors were obtained from a man aged 35 to 55 with glioma.

The rearrangement uses TRBV5-1 and TRBJ1-3, with 8 nucleotides matching TRBD1. J was trimmed by 2 bases and V by 0 bases; bases with no gene match: 1. In germline, CDR1 is SGHRS, CDR2 YFSETQ. The CDR3 is 15 residues long. The CDR3 loop reads CASSLGRGPGNTIYF. The CDR3 nucleotides are TGCGCCAGCAGCTTGGGCAGGGGGCCTGGAAACACCATATATTTT.

This clone has more than one count but fewer than ten. V and J are TRBV7-9 and TRBJ2-5; the D gene is possibly TRBD2 (7 bases). The CDR3 is made up of 15 amino acids. Germline CDR1 reads SEHNR; CDR2 reads FQNEAQ (reference sequence). The V end lost 5 bases, the J end lost 3 bases, and 16 bases lay between the germline ends. The CDR3 bases are TGTGCCAGCAGCCCTGCGGGGGCAGGGAAAGAGACCCAGTACTTC. Translated, it gives CASSPAGAGKETQYF.

The rearrangement joins TRBV5-1 to TRBJ2-7; TRBD1 might be the D (5 bases). This CDR3 contains 13 residues. Germline V CDR1 and CDR2: SGHRS, YFSETQ. Trimming removed 0 bases from V and 4 bases from J, with 8 bases in between. The CDR3 bases are TGCGCCAGCAGCTTGGCAGGGTTATACGAGCAGTACTTC. Its translation is CASSLAGLYEQYF.

There are a few counts of this clone. In nucleotides, the CDR3 is TGCGCCAGCAGCCGTGACAGGGGGGCGAACACTGAAGCTTTCTTT. Translation: CASSRDRGANTEAFF. J is TRBJ1-1 and V is TRBV5-1; 9 nucleotides line up with TRBD1. V was clipped by 4 bases and J by 1 base; unmatched bases: 5. The germline CDR1 and CDR2 sequences are SGHRS and YFSETQ. The CDR3 consists of 15 residues.

The chain carries TRBV5-6 and TRBJ2-3; D gene unclear. The CDR3 totals 11 residues. The ends were cut back, 5 bases at V and 2 bases at J, with 3 bases in the middle. CDR1 is SGHDT, CDR2 YYEEEE, per germline. The CDR3: CASSITDTQYF. CDR3 bases: TGTGCCAGCAGTATCACAGATACGCAGTATTTT.

The chain has TRBV30 and TRBJ1-4; D possibly corresponds to TRBD1 (5 bases). Germline V lookup: CDR1 GTSNPN, CDR2 SVGIG (reference sequence). Trimming pared 6 bases from V and 7 bases from J, leaving 18 bases between. The CDR3 contains 14 residues. The CDR3 bases are TGTGCCTGTTCCAGTTGGGGCGTCGCTGAAAAACTGTTTTTT. Translating it yields CACSSWGVAEKLFF. The full variable domain, completed using reference TRBV30 and TRBJ1-4, is SQTIHQWPATLVQPVGSPLSLECTVEGTSNPNLYWYRQAAGRGLQLLFYSVGIGQISSEVPQNLSASRPQDRQFILSSKKLLLSDSGFYLCACSSWGVAEKLFFGSGTQLSVL.

The gene calls are TRBV7-9 and TRBJ1-1; a possible D gene is TRBD1 (5 bases). Germline lookup yields CDR1 SEHNR and CDR2 FQNEAQ (reference sequence). V lost 8 bases and J lost 11, with 18 bases in between. The CDR3 extends over 12 amino acids. The CDR3 loop reads CASPFKDQGAFF. The CDR3 DNA reads as TGTGCCAGCCCCTTCAAGGATCAGGGTGCTTTCTTT. The whole variable domain, remainder taken from reference TRBV7-9 and TRBJ1-1, is DTGVSQNPRHKITKRGQNVTFRCDPISEHNRLYWYRQTLGQGPEFLTYFQNEAQLEKSRLLSDRFSAERPKGSFSTLEIQRTEQGDSAMYLCASPFKDQGAFFGQGTRLTVV.

The chain uses TRBV5-1 and TRBJ1-6; 7 bases are shared with TRBD1. The V and J ends lost 3 bases and 5 bases, in that order; junction bases with no gene match: 5. This CDR3 region has 15 residues. Germline V gene data show CDR1 as SGHRS and CDR2 as YFSETQ. CDR3 amino acids: CASSSSGTDNSPLHF. The DNA for the CDR3 is TGCGCCAGCAGCTCATCCGGGACAGATAATTCACCCCTCCACTTT.

This clone was found a few times. The chain joins TRBV6-5 to TRBJ1-5; D is perhaps TRBD1 (6 bases). Trimming removed 6 bases at V and 0 bases at J, with 12 bases between. The germline V gene has CDR1 MNHEY and CDR2 SVGAGI. The length of the CDR3 is 15 residues. The CDR3 loop reads CASSYGQFSNQPQHF. The CDR3 nucleotides read TGTGCCAGCAGCTACGGACAGTTTAGCAATCAGCCCCAGCATTTT.

On this clone: One end of the junction does not line up with germline, which may come from a read error. The rearrangement joins TRBV7-2 to TRBJ2-3; D ambiguous. Germline CDR1 and CDR2: SGHTA and FQGNSA. This CDR3 spans 14 amino acids. DNA for the CDR3: TGTGCCAGCGGCTTGTATTCTCCCACAGATACGCAGTATTTT. Its translation: CASGLYSPTDTQYF.

A single count supports this clone. V and J are TRBV5-6 and TRBJ1-2, with D unclear. The length of the CDR3 is 14 residues. Trimming cost V 2 bases and J 5 bases, with 13 bases left between them. The germline V gene has CDR1 SGHDT and CDR2 YYEEEE. The CDR3 coding sequence is TGTGCCAGCAGCTTCGTTGCCCAGCAGTATGGCTACACCTTC. It codes for CASSFVAQQYGYTF.

The chain couples TRBV6-6 to TRBJ1-6, with unresolved D. V lost 3 bases, J lost 5 bases, and 11 bases lay in between. This CDR3 region has 15 residues. Per the germline V gene, CDR1 is MNHNY and CDR2 is SVGAGI (reference sequence). The CDR3, as DNA: TGTGCCAGCAGTTATGGCGGCGGAAATAATTCACCCCTCCACTTT. This encodes CASSYGGGNNSPLHF.

The V and J genes are TRBV6-5 and TRBJ1-5; the match to TRBD1 covers 7 bases. The germline CDR1 and CDR2 sequences are MNHEY and SVGAGI. The CDR3 extends over 14 amino acids. The trim removed 2 bases at V and 7 bases at J, leaving 5 bases unmatched. This CDR3 reads CASSYRGGGQPQHF. The DNA for the CDR3 is TGTGCCAGCAGTTACCGAGGGGGCGGACAGCCCCAGCATTTT.

CDR3 region: CASSDWNRSTQREQYF. CDR3 in DNA: TGTGCCAGCAGTGATTGGAACAGAAGCACCCAGAGGGAGCAGTACTTC. This rearrangement joins TRBV6-1 to TRBJ2-7; D ambiguous. This CDR3 spans 16 amino acids. Trimming took 3 bases from V and 7 from J, leaving 22 bases between them. Germline V gene lookup returns CDR1 MNHNS and CDR2 SASEGT.

The chain's CDR3 is CASARENDQPQHF. CDR3 bases: TGTGCCAGCGCCCGGGAGAACGACCAGCCCCAGCATTTT. The V call is TRBV6-6, the J call TRBJ1-5, with no clear D. From germline, CDR1 is MNHNY and CDR2 SVGAGI (reference sequence). The V and J ends lost 8 bases and 7 bases respectively, with 15 bases between them. This CDR3 has 13 residues.

The chain carries TRBV7-9 and TRBJ2-2; the match to TRBD2 covers 8 bases. V was pared by 5 bases and J by 1 base, with 6 bases of the junction left unmatched. Germline V lookup: CDR1 SEHNR, CDR2 FQNEAQ (reference sequence). The CDR3 contains 16 residues. This chain's CDR3 is CASSPGGGQNTGELFF. The DNA for the CDR3 is TGTGCCAGCAGCCCAGGCGGGGGGCAGAACACCGGGGAGCTGTTTTTT.

V gene TRBV6-1 combines with J gene TRBJ1-2; possibly TRBD1 for D (6 bases). Germline CDR1 reads MNHNS; CDR2 reads SASEGT. The CDR3 consists of 13 residues. Trimming left V 6 bases short and J 3 bases short, with 11 bases between. In DNA form, the CDR3 reads TGTGCCAGCAGGGTCGGACAGTACTATGGCTACACCTTC. Its translation: CASRVGQYYGYTF.

This clone was seen a few times. V is TRBV7-9 and J is TRBJ2-2; D is possibly TRBD1 (6 bases). The germline CDR1 and CDR2 sequences are SEHNR and FQNEAQ (reference sequence). V was clipped by 7 bases and J by 3 bases, with 27 bases between them. This CDR3 region has 19 residues. The CDR3 DNA reads TGTGCCAGCATCCACAAACTTGGGTTTTGGACAGAGGACACCGGGGAGCTGTTTTTT. It codes for CASIHKLGFWTEDTGELFF.

The V gene is TRBV5-6, the J gene TRBJ1-2; 11 nucleotides agree with TRBD1. V dropped 3 bases and J dropped 8; count of bases not matched to a gene: 3. This CDR3 has 13 amino acids. CDR1 SGHDT and CDR2 YYEEEE come from the germline V gene. This chain's CDR3 is CASSWTGGEGYTF. The CDR3 region has the DNA TGTGCCAGCAGCTGGACAGGGGGCGAAGGCTACACCTTC.

This chain uses TRBV6-1 with TRBJ1-5; D is unresolved. CDR3 size: 15 residues. V dropped 0 bases and J dropped 6 bases, with 12 bases sitting between them. In germline, CDR1 is MNHNS, CDR2 SASEGT. CDR3: CASSEASRGRQPQHF. DNA for the CDR3: TGTGCCAGCAGTGAAGCTTCCCGGGGTCGTCAGCCCCAGCATTTT.